Sequencing of this T cell receptor (beta chain) was carried out in a study of cytomegalovirus exposure and HLA in healthy donors. In the study overall: T cells numbering about 180 million yielded around 120 million unique TCR beta sequences in an earlier analysis.

The PCR ran on 60 Vbeta and 13 Jbeta primers. Clones were read by immunoSEQ multiplex PCR, and TCRdb kept only the in-frame ones, dropping some. The profile shows about 150,000 clones, roughly three quarters of them singletons. A note on this clone: The antigen remains unidentified.

J lost 1 base, V lost 2 bases, and 9 bases had no gene match. Germline lookup yields CDR1 SGDLS and CDR2 YYNGEE. The CDR3 runs to 17 residues. Overall study results and limits: V- and J-gene trimming in TCR beta was tied to a missense DCLRE1C variant by an analysis performed later. Because they were indistinguishable, some V segments, including TRBV6-2 and TRBV6-3, were excluded. Within a later analysis, the majority of CMV-associated TCR beta chains appeared HLA-restricted.

V and J are TRBV9 and TRBJ2-5; 9 nucleotides match TRBD1. Specimen: PBMCs. This TCR came from a woman in her 50s in good health and CMV-seropositive. The CDR3 nucleotides are TGTGCCAGCAGCGTCCTCTCGGGACAGGGATTCCAAGAGACCCAGTACTTC. Amino acids: CASSVLSGQGFQETQYF.